The source of this T cell receptor (beta chain) is a study of shared clonotypes between healthy human individuals. Comment on this clone: Antigen specificity is unknown.

Each replicate PCR on the sorted subsets used roughly 190 ng DNA (around 31,000 T cell genomes). The table came from immunoSEQ multiplex PCR; TCRdb's copy has only in-frame clones and leaves some out. The sample holds more than 900,000 clones, 78% seen once. Notes on the study in general: Blood was the only sampled material, and tissue repertoires likely differ.

Germline V gives CDR1 MNHNS, CDR2 SASEGT. The CDR3 is made up of 15 amino acids. J gave up 4 bases and V 3 bases, and 6 bases lay outside the gene matches. The sample was memory CD4+ T cells from PBMCs. The subset: CD45RA-negative fraction. The clonotype originates from a man aged 18 to 35 in good health. Some clones in this sample may be carry-over from other donors' samples. The genes are TRBV6-1 and TRBJ1-3; 7 positions agree with TRBD1. The CDR3 region has the DNA TGTGCCAGCAGTGACCAGCCGGGACAGGGAAACACCATATATTTT. This gives the protein CASSDQPGQGNTIYF.